This T cell receptor beta chain derives from a study of cytomegalovirus exposure and HLA in healthy donors. Study outcomes and limitations: Per published reports, the classifier diagnosed cytomegalovirus status with high specificity and sensitivity. TCR sequences were mostly rare, though some public TCRs occurred in many donors. Some TCR beta chains (about 180 of them) were listed as cytomegalovirus-associated.

PCR used 60 Vbeta primers and 13 Jbeta primers. Only in-frame clones appear in the TCRdb table, and some are missing; sequencing was by immunoSEQ multiplex PCR. The sample holds fewer than 110,000 clones, roughly 79% seen once. All the people who gave samples were healthy bone marrow donors. The CDR3 runs 14 residues. V lost 3 bases, J lost 5 bases, and 13 bases lay in between. The V gene's germline CDR1 is SNHLY and CDR2 FYNNEI. This clone was observed a handful of times. Its antigen is as yet unknown. The TCR originated in a man aged 40-49 years in good health and CMV-seronegative. Specimen: PBMCs. The genes are TRBV2 and TRBJ1-1; D uncertain. The CDR3 sequence: CASSDGGVRTEAFF. The CDR3 coding sequence is TGTGCCAGCAGTGATGGAGGTGTGAGGACTGAAGCTTTCTTT.